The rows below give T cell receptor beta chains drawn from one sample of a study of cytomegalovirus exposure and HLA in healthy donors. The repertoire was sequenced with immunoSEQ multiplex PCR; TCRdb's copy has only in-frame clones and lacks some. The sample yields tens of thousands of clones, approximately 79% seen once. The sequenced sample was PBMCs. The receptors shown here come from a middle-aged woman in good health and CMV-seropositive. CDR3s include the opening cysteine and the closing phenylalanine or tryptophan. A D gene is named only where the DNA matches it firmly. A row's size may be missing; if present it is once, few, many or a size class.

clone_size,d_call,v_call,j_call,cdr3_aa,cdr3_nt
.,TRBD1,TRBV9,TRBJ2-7,CASSARDRGSYEQYF,TGTGCCAGCAGCGCGCGGGACAGGGGCTCCTACGAGCAGTACTTC
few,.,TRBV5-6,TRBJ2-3,CASSSKEGSPDTQYF,TGTGCCAGCAGCTCGAAAGAGGGTTCCCCAGATACGCAGTATTTT
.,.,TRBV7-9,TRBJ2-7,CASSLGSQGINEQYF,TGTGCCAGCAGCTTAGGAAGTCAGGGAATCAACGAGCAGTACTTC
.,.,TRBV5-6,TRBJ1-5,CASSLGTVLNQPQHF,TGTGCCAGCAGCTTGGGGACAGTGCTCAATCAGCCCCAGCATTTT
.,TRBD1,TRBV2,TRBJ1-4,CATTTGFEKLFF,TGTGCCACCACGACAGGGTTTGAAAAACTGTTTTTT
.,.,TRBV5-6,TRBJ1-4,CASSLVAGINEKLFF,TGTGCCAGCAGCTTGGTCGCAGGGATTAATGAAAAACTGTTTTTT
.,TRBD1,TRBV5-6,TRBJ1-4,CASSLKRTGGFSEKLFF,TGTGCCAGCAGCTTGAAGAGGACAGGGGGCTTTAGTGAAAAACTGTTTTTT
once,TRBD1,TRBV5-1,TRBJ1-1,CASSPNPTGGVSEAFF,TGCGCCAGCAGCCCCAATCCAACAGGGGGGGTATCTGAAGCTTTCTTT
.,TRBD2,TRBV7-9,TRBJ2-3,CASSFKTGTSGDGGTQYF,TGTGCCAGCAGCTTTAAAACCGGGACTAGCGGGGATGGGGGTACGCAGTATTTT
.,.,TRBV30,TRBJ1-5,CAWSVGRRAVSNQPQHF,TGTGCCTGGAGTGTAGGACGGAGGGCCGTTAGCAATCAGCCCCAGCATTTT
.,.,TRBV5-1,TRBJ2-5,CASSLRLTRQDEKETQYF,TGCGCCAGCAGCTTAAGACTAACGCGACAGGACGAAAAAGAGACCCAGTACTTC
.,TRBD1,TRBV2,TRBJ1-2,CASSERTGNYGYTF,TGTGCCAGCAGTGAGAGGACAGGGAACTATGGCTACACCTTC
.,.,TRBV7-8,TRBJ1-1,CASSLLTGVNTEAFF,TGTGCCAGCAGCTTATTGACCGGGGTAAACACTGAAGCTTTCTTT
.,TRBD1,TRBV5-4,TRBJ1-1,CASSSKKGADTEAFF,TGTGCCAGCAGCTCAAAAAAGGGGGCGGACACTGAAGCTTTCTTT
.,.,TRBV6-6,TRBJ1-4,CASSLDTATNEKLFF,TGTGCCAGCAGTTTGGACACTGCAACTAATGAAAAACTGTTTTTT
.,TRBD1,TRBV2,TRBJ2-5,CASSEGTGQETQYF,TGTGCCAGCAGTGAAGGGACAGGGCAAGAGACCCAGTACTTC
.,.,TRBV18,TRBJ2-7,CASSNQALSYEQYF,TGTGCCAGCTCAAATCAGGCGCTGTCCTACGAGCAGTACTTC
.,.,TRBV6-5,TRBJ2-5,CASSYSSGRETQYF,TGTGCCAGCAGTTACTCGTCGGGGAGAGAGACCCAGTACTTC
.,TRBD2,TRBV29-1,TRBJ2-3,CSVDTAGGITDTQYF,TGCAGCGTTGATACGGCGGGGGGGATCACAGATACGCAGTATTTT
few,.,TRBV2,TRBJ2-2,CASSEQGRDNTGELFF,TGTGCCAGCAGTGAACAGGGGCGCGATAACACCGGGGAGCTGTTTTTT
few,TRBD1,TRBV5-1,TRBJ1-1,CASSAGQGAGNENTEAFF,TGCGCCAGCAGCGCGGGACAGGGGGCCGGCAACGAGAACACTGAAGCTTTCTTT
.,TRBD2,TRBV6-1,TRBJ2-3,CASEAGENTDTQYF,TGTGCCAGCGAAGCGGGGGAGAACACAGATACGCAGTATTTT
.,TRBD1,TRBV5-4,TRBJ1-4,CASSSTGDATNEKLFF,TGTGCCAGCAGCTCCACAGGGGACGCAACTAATGAAAAACTGTTTTTT
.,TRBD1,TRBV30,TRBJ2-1,CAWSVRTGDMDNGNEQFF,TGTGCCTGGAGTGTACGTACAGGGGACATGGACAACGGCAATGAGCAGTTCTTC